Described below is a single T cell receptor (beta chain) sequence and its context. Its antigen is not identified. The sample belongs to a study of a mutant IDH1 vaccine in newly diagnosed glioma. The wider study: Initiation of the vaccine course occurred 4-6 weeks after radiotherapy alone, or alongside temozolomide cycles.

Losses at the gene ends were 4 bases for V and 6 bases for J; bases not matched to a gene: 7. This CDR3 has 14 amino acids. The germline V gene has CDR1 WNHNN and CDR2 SYGVQD (reference sequence). Here immunoSEQ multiplex PCR was the method, and the copy in TCRdb shows in-frame clones only, minus some. This table has some 57,000 clones, 60% to 85% appearing once. Time point described: week 47, end of study. The content of each vaccine dose was 300 ug of mutant IDH1 20-mer peptide, and topical imiquimod accompanied it. The material sequenced was PBMCs, taken from a glioma patient whose treatment included an IDH1 peptide vaccine. The J gene is TRBJ2-3, the V gene TRBV10-1; TRBD2 aligns across 7 bases. The receptor was isolated from a woman aged 40-49 years with glioma. Some clones in this sample may be carry-over from other donors' samples. The DNA for the CDR3 is TGCGCCAGCAGTGTGGGGGGGGTCTTGGATACGCAGTATTTT. Translating it yields CASSVGGVLDTQYF.